This TCR beta chain was obtained from a study of CD8+CD57+ T cells in acquired aplastic anemia. Study information: On average, sorted CD4+ and CD8+ cells gave around 3 ug of DNA. The study, taken as a whole, reports: Sharing between patients and controls was observed for twenty-nine CD8+ CDR3 sequences.

Trimming removed 3 bases from V and 2 bases from J, with 8 bases in between. This CDR3 is built from 14 residues. The germline V gene has CDR1 SGHTA and CDR2 FQGNSA. There are many counts of this clonotype. The antigen remains undetermined. Genomic DNA was employed as the template in profiling TCR beta VDJ and CDR3. MiXCR, applied by TCRdb to the reads, yields one record per CDR3 protein. The repertoire holds hundreds of thousands of distinct CDR3 sequences, with roughly 34% as singletons. The sequenced patients had an expansion of CD8+CD57+ cells seen by flow cytometry. The patients all had a severe acquired aplastic anemia diagnosis.

The rearrangement uses TRBV7-2 and TRBJ1-3; D not resolved. This clonotype was obtained from a human donor with aplastic anemia. The sequencing input was sorted CD4+, CD8+, or CD8+CD57+ T cells (not recorded which) from PBMCs. The CDR3: CASSLGRTGNTIYF. The CDR3 bases are TGTGCCAGCAGCTTGGGGAGGACTGGAAACACCATATATTTT. Full variable domain (remainder filled in from reference TRBV7-2 and TRBJ1-3): GAGVSQSPSNKVTEKGKDVELRCDPISGHTALYWYRQSLGQGLEFLIYFQGNSAPDKSGLPSDRFSAERTGGSVSTLTIQRTQQEDSAVYLCASSLGRTGNTIYFGEGSWLTVV.